Detailed here is one TCR beta chain. The sample is drawn from a study of blood T cell repertoires in COVID-19. Study overall: PBMCs, B-cell-depleted T cells, or T cells were the source of the cDNA or gDNA that made up the material.

Produced via immunoSEQ multiplex PCR; TCRdb's table is partial and in-frame only. The repertoire holds approximately 170,000 clones, with around four fifths as singletons. The sequence came from a woman over 75 with COVID-19, enrolled during active disease. The sample consisted of peripheral blood.

The chain's CDR3 is CASSSINQPQHF. CDR3 in DNA: TGTGCCAGCAGTTCCATCAATCAGCCCCAGCATTTT. V usage is TRBV6-2 or TRBV6-3 and J usage is TRBJ1-5; D unclear. With 4 bases removed from V and 3 bases from J, the gap between germline ends came to 4 bases. Germline loops: CDR1 MNHEY, CDR2 SVGEGT. The length of the CDR3 is 12 residues.